This T cell receptor beta chain is drawn from a study of OX40 agonist ivuxolimab in advanced cancers. General study points: The work left the antigen specificity of expanded peripheral T cells undetermined. Near-lowest levels of clonal expansion characterized partial responders at 0.1-3.0 mg/kg.

Blood sampling was done at baseline, cycle 4 day 1, and cycle 7 day 1. Produced via immunoSEQ multiplex PCR; TCRdb's table is partial and in-frame only. The sample contains roughly 6,800 clones, more than 75% of which appear only once. Germline assignment: CDR1 MGHDK and CDR2 SYGVNS. V was clipped by 6 bases and J by 3 bases; unmatched bases: 5. CDR3 length: 13 residues. In the case of this clone: Antigen specificity is unknown.

The material was CD4+ or CD8+ T cells sorted from blood, obtained in a trial of the OX40 agonist ivuxolimab. This receptor was identified in an adult with an advanced solid tumor such as melanoma, head and neck, liver or kidney cancer. The chain uses TRBV25-1 and TRBJ2-7, with 7 bases lining up with TRBD1. CDR3 region: CASRTGSRYEQYF. CDR3 DNA sequence: TGTGCCAGCAGGACAGGGTCTCGCTACGAGCAGTACTTC.